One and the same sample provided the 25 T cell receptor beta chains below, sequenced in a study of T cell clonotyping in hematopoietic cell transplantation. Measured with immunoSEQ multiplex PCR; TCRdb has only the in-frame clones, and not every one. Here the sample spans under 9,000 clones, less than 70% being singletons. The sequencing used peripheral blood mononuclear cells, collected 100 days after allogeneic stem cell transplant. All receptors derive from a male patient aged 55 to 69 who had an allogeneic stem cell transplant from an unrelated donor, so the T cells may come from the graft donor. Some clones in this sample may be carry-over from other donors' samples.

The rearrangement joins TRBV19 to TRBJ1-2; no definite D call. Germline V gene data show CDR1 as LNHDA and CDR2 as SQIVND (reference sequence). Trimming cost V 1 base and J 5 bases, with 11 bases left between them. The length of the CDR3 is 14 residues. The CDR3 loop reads CASSIGRDQYGYTF. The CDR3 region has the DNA TGTGCCAGTAGTATAGGGAGGGATCAATATGGCTACACCTTC.

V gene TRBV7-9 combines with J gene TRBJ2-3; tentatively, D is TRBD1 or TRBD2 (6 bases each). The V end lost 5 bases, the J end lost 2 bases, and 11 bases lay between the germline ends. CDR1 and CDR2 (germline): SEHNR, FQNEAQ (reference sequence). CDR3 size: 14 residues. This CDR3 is CASSPGGNTDTQYF. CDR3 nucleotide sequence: TGTGCCAGCAGCCCCGGGGGCAACACAGATACGCAGTATTTT.

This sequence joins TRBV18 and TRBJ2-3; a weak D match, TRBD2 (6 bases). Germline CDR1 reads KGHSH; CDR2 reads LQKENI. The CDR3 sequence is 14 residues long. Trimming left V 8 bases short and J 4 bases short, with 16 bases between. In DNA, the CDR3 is TGTGCCAGCGGAGGGGCCCTTTCGGCAGATACGCAGTATTTT. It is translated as CASGGALSADTQYF.

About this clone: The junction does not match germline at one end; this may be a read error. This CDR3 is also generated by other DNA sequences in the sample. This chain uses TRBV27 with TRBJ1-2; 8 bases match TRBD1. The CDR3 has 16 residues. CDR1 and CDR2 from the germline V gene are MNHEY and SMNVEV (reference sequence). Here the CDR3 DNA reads TGTGCCAGCAGTTCCATACAGGGGGACTTTAACTATGGCTATACCTTC. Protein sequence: CASSSIQGDFNYGYTF.

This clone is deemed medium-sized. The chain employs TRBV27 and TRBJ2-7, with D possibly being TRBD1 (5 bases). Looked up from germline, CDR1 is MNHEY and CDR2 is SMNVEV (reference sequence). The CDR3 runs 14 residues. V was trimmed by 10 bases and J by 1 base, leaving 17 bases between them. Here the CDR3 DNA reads TGTGCCACTTCCGTAGGGGTAAGGTCCTACGAGCAGTACTTC. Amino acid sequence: CATSVGVRSYEQYF.

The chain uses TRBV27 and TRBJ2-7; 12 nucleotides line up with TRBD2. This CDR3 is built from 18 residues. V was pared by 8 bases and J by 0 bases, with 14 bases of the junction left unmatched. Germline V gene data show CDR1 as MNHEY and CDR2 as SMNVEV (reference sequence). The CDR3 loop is CASRDLVTSGGNSYEQYF. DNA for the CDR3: TGTGCCAGCCGGGATTTAGTTACTAGCGGGGGGAACTCCTACGAGCAGTACTTC.

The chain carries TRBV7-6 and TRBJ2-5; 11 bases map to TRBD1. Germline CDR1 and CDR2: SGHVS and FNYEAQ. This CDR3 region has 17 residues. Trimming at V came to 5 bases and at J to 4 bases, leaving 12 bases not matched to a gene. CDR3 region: CASSQSLGQGEGETQYF. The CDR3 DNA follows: TGTGCCAGCAGCCAATCCCTGGGACAGGGGGAGGGAGAGACCCAGTACTTC.

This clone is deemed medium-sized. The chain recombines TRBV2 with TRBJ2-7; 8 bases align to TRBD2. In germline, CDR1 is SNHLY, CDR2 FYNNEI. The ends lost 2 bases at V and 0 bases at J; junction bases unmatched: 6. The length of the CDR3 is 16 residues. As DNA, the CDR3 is TGTGCCAGCAGTGAATTTAGCGGGACCAGCTCCTACGAGCAGTACTTC. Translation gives CASSEFSGTSSYEQYF. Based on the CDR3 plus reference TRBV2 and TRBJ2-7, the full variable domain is EPEVTQTPSHQVTQMGQEVILRCVPISNHLYFYWYRQILGQKVEFLVSFYNNEISEKSEIFDDQFSVERPDGSNFTLKIRSTKLEDSAMYFCASSEFSGTSSYEQYFGPGTRLTVT.

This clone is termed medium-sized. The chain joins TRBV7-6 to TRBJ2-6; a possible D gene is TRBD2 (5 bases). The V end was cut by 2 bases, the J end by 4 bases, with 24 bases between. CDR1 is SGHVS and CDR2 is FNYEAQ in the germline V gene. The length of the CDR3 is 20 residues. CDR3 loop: CASSLRPYTGTRAGANVLTF. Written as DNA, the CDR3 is TGTGCCAGCAGCTTAAGGCCCTACACGGGAACAAGAGCGGGGGCCAACGTCCTGACTTTC.

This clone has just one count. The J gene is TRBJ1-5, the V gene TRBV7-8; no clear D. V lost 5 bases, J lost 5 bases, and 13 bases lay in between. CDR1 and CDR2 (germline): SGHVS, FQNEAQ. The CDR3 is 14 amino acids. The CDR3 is CASSVRSSDQPQHF. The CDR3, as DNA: TGTGCCAGCAGCGTACGGTCGAGTGATCAGCCCCAGCATTTT.

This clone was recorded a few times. In DNA form, the CDR3 reads TGTGCCAGCAGTCGAGGGATCGGGCCGGCAGATACGCAGTATTTT. Its protein product is CASSRGIGPADTQYF. J is TRBJ2-3 and V is TRBV6-5; a possible D gene is TRBD2 (5 bases). V was trimmed by 5 bases and J by 4 bases, leaving 16 bases between them. The germline V gene has CDR1 MNHEY and CDR2 SVGAGI. The CDR3 spans 15 residues.

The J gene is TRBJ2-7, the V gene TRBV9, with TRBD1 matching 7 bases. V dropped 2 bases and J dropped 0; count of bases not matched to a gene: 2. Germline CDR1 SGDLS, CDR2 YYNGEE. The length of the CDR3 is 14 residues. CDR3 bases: TGTGCCAGCAGCGTTACAGGGGCCTCCTACGAGCAGTACTTC. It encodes CASSVTGASYEQYF.

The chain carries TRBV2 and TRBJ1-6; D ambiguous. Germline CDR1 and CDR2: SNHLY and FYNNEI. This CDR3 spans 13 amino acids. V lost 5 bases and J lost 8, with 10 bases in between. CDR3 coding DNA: TGTGCCAGCAGTCCCGGTTTAGATTCACCCCTCCACTTT. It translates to CASSPGLDSPLHF.

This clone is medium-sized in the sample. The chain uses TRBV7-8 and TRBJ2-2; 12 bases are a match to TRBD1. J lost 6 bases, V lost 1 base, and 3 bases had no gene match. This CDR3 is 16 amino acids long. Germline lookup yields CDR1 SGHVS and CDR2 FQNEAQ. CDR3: CASSLDGTGGPGELFF. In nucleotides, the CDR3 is TGTGCCAGCAGCTTAGATGGGACAGGGGGCCCCGGGGAGCTGTTTTTT.

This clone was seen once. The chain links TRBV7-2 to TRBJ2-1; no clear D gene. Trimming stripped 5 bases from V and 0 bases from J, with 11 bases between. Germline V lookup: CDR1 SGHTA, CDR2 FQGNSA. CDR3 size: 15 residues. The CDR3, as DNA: TGTGCCAGCAGCCTCGAGTCGGTCTCCTACAATGAGCAGTTCTTC. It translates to CASSLESVSYNEQFF.

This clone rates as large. CDR3 nucleotide sequence: TGTGCCAGCAGTCCCGGGGGTGGCTACACCTTC. The encoded protein is CASSPGGGYTF. V is TRBV6-6 and J is TRBJ1-2, with TRBD1 as a possible D gene (5 bases). V was pared by 5 bases and J by 7 bases, with 8 bases between. The CDR3 sequence is 11 residues long. CDR1 is MNHNY, CDR2 SVGAGI, per germline (reference sequence).

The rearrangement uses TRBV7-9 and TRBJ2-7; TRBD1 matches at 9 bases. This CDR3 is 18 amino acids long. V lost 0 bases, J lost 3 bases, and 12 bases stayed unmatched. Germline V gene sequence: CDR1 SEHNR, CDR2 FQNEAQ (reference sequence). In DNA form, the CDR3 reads TGTGCCAGCAGCTTAGCGAATTATCCGGGACAGGGAAACTACGAGCAGTACTTC. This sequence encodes CASSLANYPGQGNYEQYF.

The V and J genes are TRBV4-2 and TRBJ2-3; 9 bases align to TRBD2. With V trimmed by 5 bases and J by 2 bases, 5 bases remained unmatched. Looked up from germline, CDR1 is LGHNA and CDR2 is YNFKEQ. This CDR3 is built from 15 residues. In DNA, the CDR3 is TGTGCCAGCAGCTCCTTAGCGGGAGTCACAGATACGCAGTATTTT. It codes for CASSSLAGVTDTQYF.

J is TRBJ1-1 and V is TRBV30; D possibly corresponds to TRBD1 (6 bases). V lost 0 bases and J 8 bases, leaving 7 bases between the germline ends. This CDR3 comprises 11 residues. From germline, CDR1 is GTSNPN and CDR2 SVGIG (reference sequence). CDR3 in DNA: TGTGCCTGGAGTGTAGGGGGAGAAGCTTTCTTT. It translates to CAWSVGGEAFF.

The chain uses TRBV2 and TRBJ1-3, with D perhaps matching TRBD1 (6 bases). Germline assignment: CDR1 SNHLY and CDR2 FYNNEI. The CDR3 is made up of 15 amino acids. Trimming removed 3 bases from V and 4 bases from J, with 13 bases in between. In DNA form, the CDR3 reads TGTGCCAGCAGTGACATCAGGGGAACAGGAAACACCATATATTTT. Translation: CASSDIRGTGNTIYF.

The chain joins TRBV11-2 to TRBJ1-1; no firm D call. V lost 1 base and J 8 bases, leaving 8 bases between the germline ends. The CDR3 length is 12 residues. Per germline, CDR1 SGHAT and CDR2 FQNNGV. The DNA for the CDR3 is TGTGCCAGCAGCTTAGTCTGGGCCGAAGCTTTCTTT. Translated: CASSLVWAEAFF. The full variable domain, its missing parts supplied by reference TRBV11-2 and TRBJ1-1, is EAGVAQSPRYKIIEKRQSVAFWCNPISGHATLYWYQQILGQGPKLLIQFQNNGVVDDSQLPKDRFSAERLKGVDSTLKIQPAKLEDSAVYLCASSLVWAEAFFGQGTRLTVV.

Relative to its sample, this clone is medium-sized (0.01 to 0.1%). CDR3 residues: CSVLLSGGGPLHF. The CDR3 nucleotides are TGCAGCGTTCTCCTGAGCGGGGGTGGACCCCTCCACTTT. The rearrangement links TRBV29-1 to TRBJ1-6, with D perhaps TRBD1 (5 bases). The CDR3 is 13 residues long. Trimming took off 5 bases at V and 12 bases at J, with 17 bases between the two ends. Germline CDR1 SQVTM, CDR2 ANQGSEA.

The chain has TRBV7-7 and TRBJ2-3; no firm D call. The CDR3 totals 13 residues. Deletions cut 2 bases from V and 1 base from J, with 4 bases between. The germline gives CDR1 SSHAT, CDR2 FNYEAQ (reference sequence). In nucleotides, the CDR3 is TGTGCCAGCAGCTTATTGGGCACAGATACGCAGTATTTT. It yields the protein CASSLLGTDTQYF.

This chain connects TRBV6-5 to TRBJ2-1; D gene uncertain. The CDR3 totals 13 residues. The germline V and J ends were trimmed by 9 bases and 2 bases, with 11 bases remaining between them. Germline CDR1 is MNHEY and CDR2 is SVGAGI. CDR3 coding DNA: TGTGCCAGTTCCCTGACCCCCTACAATGAGCAGTTCTTC. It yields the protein CASSLTPYNEQFF.

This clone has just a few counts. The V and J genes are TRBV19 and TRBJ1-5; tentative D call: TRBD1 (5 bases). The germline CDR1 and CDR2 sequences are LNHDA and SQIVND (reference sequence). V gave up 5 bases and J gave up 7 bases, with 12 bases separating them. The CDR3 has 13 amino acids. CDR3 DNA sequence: TGTGCCAGTAGTTCGGGAGGGGCACAGCCCCAGCATTTT. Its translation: CASSSGGAQPQHF.